What follows describes a single T cell receptor beta chain. V shed 3 bases, J shed 2 bases, and the junction held 8 bases outside the gene matches. The CDR3 extends over 16 amino acids. Per the germline V gene, CDR1 is SGHRS and CDR2 is YFSETQ. TCRdb's table, derived via immunoSEQ multiplex PCR, lists solely in-frame clones and lacks some. The profile covers over a million clones, with around 82% appearing a single time and 0.5% to 0.65% taken by the ten largest. This record belongs to a study of shared clonotypes between healthy human individuals. Sequences were obtained from memory CD4+ T cells from PBMCs. Subset: CD45RA-negative fraction. This clonotype originated in a man younger than 35 in good health. Some clones in this sample may be carry-over from other donors' samples. The V gene is TRBV5-1, the J gene TRBJ2-7, with TRBD1 matching over 10 bases. CDR3 in amino acids: CASSSNRDRGPYEQYF. CDR3 coding DNA: TGCGCCAGCAGCTCAAACCGGGACAGGGGACCCTACGAGCAGTACTTC.